The clone carrying this T cell receptor beta chain was found a few times. Sequencing was performed with immunoSEQ multiplex PCR; in TCRdb, only in-frame clones are kept and a portion is missing. The table has approximately 740,000 clones, around 74% seen once. This sample was included in a study of shared clonotypes between healthy human individuals. Per the germline V gene, CDR1 is MNHEY and CDR2 is SMNVEV (reference sequence). J was trimmed by 9 bases and V by 6 bases; bases with no gene match: 7. There are 13 residues in the CDR3. The V and J genes are TRBV27 and TRBJ2-1; 8 nucleotides line up with TRBD2. The sequenced material came from memory CD4+ T cells sorted from blood. Subset in this sample: CD45RA-negative fraction. The receptor comes from a young woman in good health. As DNA, the CDR3 is TGTGCCAGCAGCCGCTCCCGGGGGGGTGAGCAGTTCTTC. Its protein is CASSRSRGGEQFF.